This T cell receptor (beta chain) was profiled in a study of identifying expanded T cells in peripheral blood. Collection occurred without any documented infections or immune events in donors. Looked up from germline, CDR1 is GTSNPN and CDR2 is SVGIG (reference sequence). The length of the CDR3 is 13 residues. Trimming stripped 4 bases from V and 7 bases from J, with 14 bases between. Sequencing was performed with immunoSEQ multiplex PCR; in TCRdb, only in-frame clones are kept and a portion is missing. The data show tens of thousands of clones, over 75% seen once. Comment on this clone: Its antigen remains unidentified.

Findings and limits, study-wide: Across healthy donors, higher total template counts meant significantly greater approximately two-week count variance. Technical replicates showed around 1.3 changed clones; two weeks about 16; four weeks 19.

This TCR was sampled from a person aged 18 to 75 in good health. V is TRBV30 and J is TRBJ1-3; D is perhaps TRBD1 (5 bases). The sample was blood. CDR3: CAWKVKGANTIYF. For the CDR3, the DNA is TGTGCCTGGAAGGTTAAAGGGGCCAACACCATATATTTT.